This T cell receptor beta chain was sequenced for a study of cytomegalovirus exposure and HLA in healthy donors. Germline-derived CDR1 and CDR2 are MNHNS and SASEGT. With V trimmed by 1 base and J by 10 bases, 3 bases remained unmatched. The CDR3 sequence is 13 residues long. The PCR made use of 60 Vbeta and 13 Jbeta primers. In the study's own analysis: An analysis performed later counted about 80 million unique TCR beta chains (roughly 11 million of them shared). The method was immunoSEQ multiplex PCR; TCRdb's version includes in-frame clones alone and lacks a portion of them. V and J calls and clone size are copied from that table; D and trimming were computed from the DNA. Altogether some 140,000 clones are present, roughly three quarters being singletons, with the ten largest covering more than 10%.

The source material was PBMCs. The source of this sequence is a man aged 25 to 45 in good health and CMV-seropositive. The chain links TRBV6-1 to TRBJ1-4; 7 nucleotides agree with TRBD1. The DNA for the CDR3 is TGTGCCAGCAGTGAAGACAGGGGAGGAAAACTGTTTTTT. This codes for CASSEDRGGKLFF.